This TCR beta chain was retrieved from a study of cytomegalovirus exposure and HLA in healthy donors. Study-wide background: Some 85 million unique TCRs, all from HLA-typed donors, were included in an early release of the data.

The germline CDR1 and CDR2 sequences are LNHNV and YYDKDF (reference sequence). CDR3 length: 16 residues. V lost 5 bases, J lost 3 bases, and 16 bases lay in between. PCR involved 60 Vbeta and 13 Jbeta primers. Produced via immunoSEQ multiplex PCR; TCRdb's table is partial and in-frame only. The data hold roughly 140,000 clones, with 65% to 80% observed a single time. Study outcomes and limitations: Listed as cytomegalovirus-associated were 150 or so TCR beta chains. In an earlier analysis, productive rearrangement rates for most beta V segments clustered near 87% or 30%.

Of note for this clone: Its target is not known.

This receptor was obtained from a middle-aged woman in good health and CMV-seronegative. Sample: PBMCs. The chain is built from TRBV15 and TRBJ2-2, with no clear D. The CDR3 nucleotides are TGTGCCACCAGCGGAAGGAATGTCGGGTACACCGGGGAGCTGTTTTTT. Translation: CATSGRNVGYTGELFF. The full variable domain, with the rest looked up from reference TRBV15 and TRBJ2-2, is DAMVIQNPRYQVTQFGKPVTLSCSQTLNHNVMYWYQQKSSQAPKLLFHYYDKDFNNEADTPDNFQSRRPNTSFCFLDIRSPGLGDTAMYLCATSGRNVGYTGELFFGEGSRLTVL.